The 8 T cell receptor beta chains listed next were all sequenced from one sample in a study of blood T cell repertoires in COVID-19. Sequenced by immunoSEQ multiplex PCR; TCRdb stores in-frame clones only, minus some. There are 200,000 to 250,000 clones in the sample; about nine tenths occur only once, and roughly 2.5% lies in the top ten. Sequencing was performed on peripheral blood. The receptors were gathered from a woman aged 55-70 years with acute or convalescent COVID-19.

The chain employs TRBV13 and TRBJ2-1; maybe TRBD2 (6 bases). The V gene's germline CDR1 is PRHDT and CDR2 FYEKMQ (reference sequence). Between the trimmed V and J ends, which lost 5 bases and 9 bases, there was a span of 17 bases. This CDR3 region has 14 residues. The CDR3 DNA reads TGTGCCAGCAGCCTAGCGTCGGGGGTCACTGAGCAGTTCTTC. The encoded protein is CASSLASGVTEQFF.

The chain has TRBV10-3 and TRBJ2-3, with D perhaps matching TRBD2 (6 bases). CDR1 ENHRY and CDR2 SYGVKD come from the germline V gene. The CDR3 is 14 amino acids. The V end lost 0 bases, the J end lost 2 bases, and 6 bases lay between the germline ends. The CDR3 here is CAISESLATDTQYF. The CDR3, as DNA: TGTGCCATCAGTGAGTCACTAGCCACAGATACGCAGTATTTT.

The table lists this clone with a count of one. The genes are TRBV7-8 and TRBJ2-2; no firm D call. CDR3 length: 13 amino acids. Germline assignment: CDR1 SGHVS and CDR2 FQNEAQ. The V gene lost 1 base and the J gene lost 6 bases, with 6 bases spanning the gap. This chain's CDR3 is CASSLVLAGELFF. As DNA, the CDR3 is TGTGCCAGCAGCTTAGTCCTTGCCGGGGAGCTGTTTTTT.

J is TRBJ1-5 and V is TRBV15, with no clear D. Germline loops: CDR1 LNHNV, CDR2 YYDKDF (reference sequence). This CDR3 spans 15 amino acids. Trimming pared 1 base from V and 0 bases from J, leaving 7 bases between. DNA of the CDR3: TGTGCCACCAGCAGAGGTCAGGATAGCAATCAGCCCCAGCATTTT. As protein: CATSRGQDSNQPQHF.

The chain combines TRBV13 with TRBJ1-4, with 7 positions matching TRBD1. The CDR3 runs 13 residues. Germline V CDR1 and CDR2: PRHDT, FYEKMQ (reference sequence). Trimming took 6 bases from V and 10 from J; bases not matched to a gene: 8. The CDR3: CASRIQGTVKLFF. The CDR3 DNA is TGTGCCAGCAGAATACAGGGGACGGTAAAACTGTTTTTT. Using reference TRBV13 and TRBJ1-4 for the parts outside the CDR3, the full variable domain is AAGVIQSPRHLIKEKRETATLKCYPIPRHDTVYWYQQGPGQDPQFLISFYEKMQSDKGSIPDRFSAQQFSDYHSELNMSSLELGDSALYFCASRIQGTVKLFFGSGTQLSVL.

This chain links TRBV19 with TRBJ2-1; 10 positions agree with TRBD1. The CDR3 covers 15 residues. In germline, CDR1 is LNHDA, CDR2 SQIVND (reference sequence). J was trimmed by 0 bases and V by 6 bases; bases with no gene match: 2. CDR3 sequence: CASSRQGASYNEQFF. The DNA for the CDR3 is TGTGCCAGTAGCAGACAGGGGGCCTCCTACAATGAGCAGTTCTTC.

The V and J genes are TRBV7-9 and TRBJ1-1; weak D call: TRBD1 (6 bases). Germline V gene data show CDR1 as SEHNR and CDR2 as FQNEAQ (reference sequence). V dropped 2 bases and J dropped 1 base, with 11 bases sitting between them. CDR3 length: 15 residues. This CDR3 is CASSLSGQSNTEAFF. The CDR3 DNA reads as TGTGCCAGCAGCTTATCCGGACAGTCGAACACTGAAGCTTTCTTT. The variable domain in full, completed from reference TRBV7-9 and TRBJ1-1, reads DTGVSQNPRHKITKRGQNVTFRCDPISEHNRLYWYRQTLGQGPEFLTYFQNEAQLEKSRLLSDRFSAERPKGSFSTLEIQRTEQGDSAMYLCASSLSGQSNTEAFFGQGTRLTVV.

The rearrangement uses TRBV4-1 and TRBJ1-4; no clear D. The length of the CDR3 is 13 residues. Trimming took 2 bases from V and 8 from J, leaving 9 bases between them. Germline CDR1 and CDR2: MGHRA and YSYEKL. Here the CDR3 reads CASSQQRGEKLFF. In nucleotides, the CDR3 is TGCGCCAGCAGCCAACAGCGGGGAGAAAAACTGTTTTTT.